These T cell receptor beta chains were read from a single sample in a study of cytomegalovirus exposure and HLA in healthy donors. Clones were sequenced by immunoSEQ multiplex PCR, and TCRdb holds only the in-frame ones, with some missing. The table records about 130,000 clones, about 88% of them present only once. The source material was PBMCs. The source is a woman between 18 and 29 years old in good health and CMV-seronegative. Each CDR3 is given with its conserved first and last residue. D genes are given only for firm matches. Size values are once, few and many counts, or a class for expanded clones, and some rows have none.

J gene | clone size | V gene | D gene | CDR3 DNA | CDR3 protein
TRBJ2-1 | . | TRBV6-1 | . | TGTGCCGTCATGACTGGGGGGGGCTTCGACAATGAGCAGTTCTTC | CAVMTGGGFDNEQFF
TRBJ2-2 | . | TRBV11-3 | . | TGTGCCAGCAGCTTAGGGGGCAGCCCTGGGGAGCTGTTTTTT | CASSLGGSPGELFF
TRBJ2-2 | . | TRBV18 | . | TGTGCCAGCTCACCCTGGACTATAGCGAACACCGGGGAGCTGTTTTTT | CASSPWTIANTGELFF
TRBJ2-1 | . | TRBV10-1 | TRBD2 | TGCGCCAGCAGCCCCTTTCTGCTAGCGGATCTGAACAATGAGCAGTTCTTC | CASSPFLLADLNNEQFF
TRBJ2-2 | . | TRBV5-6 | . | TGTGCCAGCAGCCCAGTGGTACGGCGGGGGCACACCGGGGAGCTGTTTTTT | CASSPVVRRGHTGELFF
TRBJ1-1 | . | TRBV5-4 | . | TGTGCCAGCAGCTCAGACCCCTCGGGGAACACTGAAGCTTTCTTT | CASSSDPSGNTEAFF
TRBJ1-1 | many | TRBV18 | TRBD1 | TGTGCCAGCTCACCAGGGACAGGGGGACCTGAAGCTTTCTTT | CASSPGTGGPEAFF
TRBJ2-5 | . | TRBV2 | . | TGTGCCAGCAGAGATGTAGCGGACCAAGAGACCCAGTACTTC | CASRDVADQETQYF
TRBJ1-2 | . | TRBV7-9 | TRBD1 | TGTGCCAGCAGCCAGGGGGCGGGCGGCTACACCTTC | CASSQGAGGYTF
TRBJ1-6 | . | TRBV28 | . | TGTGCCAGCAGTTCTAAGCCCTCCTATAATTCACCCCTCCACTTT | CASSSKPSYNSPLHF
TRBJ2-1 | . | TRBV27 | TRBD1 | TGTGCCAGCAGCCCACTCTCCCAGGGACAGATGTTCTACAATGAGCAGTTCTTC | CASSPLSQGQMFYNEQFF
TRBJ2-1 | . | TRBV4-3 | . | TGCGCCAGCAGCCAAGCCGATCAGGGGTGGGCGGGCAATGAGCAGTTCTTC | CASSQADQGWAGNEQFF
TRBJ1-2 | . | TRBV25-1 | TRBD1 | TGTGCCAGCAGGGACAGGGAACGCGATGGCTACACCTTC | CASRDRERDGYTF
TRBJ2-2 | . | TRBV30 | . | TGTGCCTGGAGTCCTCGAGGGCCGGTGAACACCGGGGAGCTGTTTTTT | CAWSPRGPVNTGELFF
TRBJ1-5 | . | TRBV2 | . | TGTGCCAGCAGTGATCAGGGAGGTAGCAATCAGCCCCAGCATTTT | CASSDQGGSNQPQHF
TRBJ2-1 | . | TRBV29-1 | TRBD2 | TGCAGCACCCCGCCCCGCGGGAGGGATAGCAATGAGCAGTTCTTC | CSTPPRGRDSNEQFF
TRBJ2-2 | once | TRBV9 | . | TGTGCCAGCAGCGCAGGCGGGACGGAAACCGGGGAGCTGTTTTTT | CASSAGGTETGELFF
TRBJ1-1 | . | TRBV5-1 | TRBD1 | TGCGCCAGCAGCTCTTCAGGGGGGAGCACTGAAGCTTTCTTT | CASSSSGGSTEAFF
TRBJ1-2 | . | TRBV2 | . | TGTGCCAGCAGTTTTGACAGAATGGTATTAGGCGGCTACACCTTC | CASSFDRMVLGGYTF
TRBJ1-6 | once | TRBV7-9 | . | TGTGCCAGCAGCCGGGAGGGGTCACCCCTCCACTTT | CASSREGSPLHF
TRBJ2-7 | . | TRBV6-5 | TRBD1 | TGTGCCAGCAGTGTAGACAGGGGACAAGCCTACGAGCAGTACTTC | CASSVDRGQAYEQYF
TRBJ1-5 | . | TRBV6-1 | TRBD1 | TGTGCCAGCACCCGGGACAGGGAAGTAAATCAGCCCCAGCATTTT | CASTRDREVNQPQHF
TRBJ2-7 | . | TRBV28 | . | TGTGCCAGTTGTACGGGGGAAGAGGGGTCCTACGAGCAGTACTTC | CASCTGEEGSYEQYF
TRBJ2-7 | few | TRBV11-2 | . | TGTGCCAGCAGCCCCCTGGGAAGAACAGGGAACTACGAGCAGTACTTC | CASSPLGRTGNYEQYF
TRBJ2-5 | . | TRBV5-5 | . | TGTGCCAGCAGCCGTCGACAGGACCCAAACCAAGAGACCCAGTACTTC | CASSRRQDPNQETQYF
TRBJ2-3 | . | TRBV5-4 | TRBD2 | TGTGCCAGCAGTCACTACGACCGCGTCCTAGCGGGAGGCACAGATACGCAGTATTTT | CASSHYDRVLAGGTDTQYF
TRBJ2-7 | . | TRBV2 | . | TGTGCCATCCTCGGGGGTCCCCTCGAGCAGTACTTC | CAILGGPLEQYF
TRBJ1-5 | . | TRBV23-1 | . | TGCGCCAGCAGTCATGCGGCCGGCAGCAATCAGCCCCAGCATTTT | CASSHAAGSNQPQHF
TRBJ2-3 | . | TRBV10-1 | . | TGCGCCAGCAGTGAGGAGTGGTACAGGGATTACACAGATACGCAGTATTTT | CASSEEWYRDYTDTQYF
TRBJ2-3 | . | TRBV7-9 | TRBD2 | TGTGCCAGCAGCTTAGAGGCGGGAGGTTCGGCAGATACGCAGTATTTT | CASSLEAGGSADTQYF
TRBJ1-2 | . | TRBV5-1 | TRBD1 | TGCGCCAGCAGCCAGCAGGGACAGCACTATGGCTACACCTTC | CASSQQGQHYGYTF
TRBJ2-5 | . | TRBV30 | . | TGTGCCTGGAGGTCAGGGATGGTGGAGACCCAGTACTTC | CAWRSGMVETQYF
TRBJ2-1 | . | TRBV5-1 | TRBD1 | TGCGCCAGCAGCGGGGGACAGTCCTACAATGAGCAGTTCTTC | CASSGGQSYNEQFF
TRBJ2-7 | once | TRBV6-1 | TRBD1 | TGTGCCAGCAGTGAAGGGGACAGCTCCTACGAGCAGTACTTC | CASSEGDSSYEQYF
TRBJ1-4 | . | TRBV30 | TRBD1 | TGTGCCTGGAGTCTCTCAGGGGGCTTGGGTGAAAAACTGTTTTTT | CAWSLSGGLGEKLFF
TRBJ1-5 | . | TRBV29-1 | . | TGCAGCGCCGGGGGTGGCAATCAGCCCCAGCATTTT | CSAGGGNQPQHF
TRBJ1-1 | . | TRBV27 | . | TGTGCCAGCAGTTTGACCCCGGGCACTGAAGCTTTCTTT | CASSLTPGTEAFF
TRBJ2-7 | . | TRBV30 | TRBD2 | TGTGCCTGGAAGGCTAGCGGGCACTACGAGCAGTACTTC | CAWKASGHYEQYF
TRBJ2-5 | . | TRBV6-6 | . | TGTGCCAGCATGATGAGGGAGTTAACTGCGACCCAGTACTTC | CASMMRELTATQYF
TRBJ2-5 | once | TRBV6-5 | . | TGTGCCAGCAGTTACGGCGCAGGGGCCCGGGAGACCCAGTACTTC | CASSYGAGARETQYF
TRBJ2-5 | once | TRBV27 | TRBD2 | TGTGCCAGCCACGGCGGGAGGCCCCAAGAGACCCAGTACTTC | CASHGGRPQETQYF